These 25 T cell receptor beta chains originate from one sample sequenced in a study of cytotoxic CD8 clonotypes in ibrutinib-treated CLL. The data were produced by immunoSEQ multiplex PCR, yet TCRdb's version contains in-frame clones alone and is incomplete. In the table there are about 130,000 clones, 80% to 90% of which are singletons. The material was PBMCs, obtained after 24 months of ibrutinib treatment. The receptors stem from a human donor with chronic lymphocytic leukemia.

This clone was counted only a few times. The rearrangement uses TRBV19 and TRBJ1-1; D is uncertain. The V gene lost 6 bases and the J gene lost 9 bases, with 17 bases spanning the gap. The CDR3 consists of 13 residues. Germline V gene data show CDR1 as LNHDA and CDR2 as SQIVND (reference sequence). CDR3 sequence: CASSGLAAPKAFF. CDR3 DNA sequence: TGTGCCAGTAGCGGACTGGCAGCTCCTAAAGCTTTCTTT.

The rearrangement uses TRBV2 and TRBJ1-5; D perhaps matches TRBD1 (5 bases). The CDR3 is 14 amino acids. The germline V and J ends were trimmed by 2 bases and 6 bases, with 11 bases remaining between them. From germline, CDR1 is SNHLY and CDR2 FYNNEI. In DNA, the CDR3 is TGTGCCAGCAGTGAATCCAGGGCCGGTCAGCCCCAGCATTTT. Its translation: CASSESRAGQPQHF.

The J gene is TRBJ2-7, the V gene TRBV10-3, with TRBD2 identical over 7 bases. J lost 2 bases, V lost 1 base, and 5 bases had no gene match. The CDR3 consists of 15 residues. Germline values: CDR1 ENHRY, CDR2 SYGVKD. Here the CDR3 DNA reads TGTGCCATCAGTGAGTACGGTGGGGGGGCCTACGAGCAGTACTTC. As protein: CAISEYGGGAYEQYF.

The chain links TRBV7-9 to TRBJ2-5; the match to TRBD2 covers 7 bases. V was pared by 1 base and J by 4 bases, with 6 bases of the junction left unmatched. Germline assignment: CDR1 SEHNR and CDR2 FQNEAQ (reference sequence). The length of the CDR3 is 15 residues. The CDR3 DNA follows: TGTGCCAGCAGCTTAGATGGCGGGAGCCGAGAGACCCAGTACTTC. Translation: CASSLDGGSRETQYF.

J is TRBJ1-3 and V is TRBV5-6, with D hard to call. The V gene's germline CDR1 is SGHDT and CDR2 YYEEEE. V lost 2 bases and J lost 4, with 7 bases in between. The CDR3 covers 13 residues. DNA for the CDR3: TGTGCCAGCAGCTTTAAAGGGGGAAACACCATATATTTT. Encoded protein: CASSFKGGNTIYF.

V is TRBV5-1 and J is TRBJ1-5; D is unresolved. V lost 6 bases and J 3 bases, leaving 22 bases between the germline ends. The V gene's germline CDR1 is SGHRS and CDR2 YFSETQ. This CDR3 contains 17 residues. The DNA of the CDR3 is TGCGCCAGCATCCTAAGGAGTGTGACAATCGACAATCAGCCCCAGCATTTT. It translates to CASILRSVTIDNQPQHF.

The table lists this clone with a few counts. This chain joins TRBV5-4 and TRBJ1-6, with 10 bases identical to TRBD1. The CDR3 runs to 15 residues. Germline CDR1 reads SGHNT; CDR2 reads YYREEE (reference sequence). J lost 9 bases, V lost 4 bases, and 7 bases had no gene match. CDR3 bases: TGTGCCAGCAGCCCGGACAGGGGGATTGGTTCACCCCTCCACTTT. Translated: CASSPDRGIGSPLHF.

The chain uses TRBV9 and TRBJ2-3; D is unclear. Deletions cut 0 bases from V and 0 bases from J, with 14 bases between. CDR3 length: 17 residues. Germline V lookup: CDR1 SGDLS, CDR2 YYNGEE. This CDR3 reads CASSVASGRISTDTQYF. CDR3 nucleotides: TGTGCCAGCAGCGTAGCTTCGGGCCGGATTAGCACAGATACGCAGTATTTT.

This clone occurred once. V and J are TRBV5-4 and TRBJ2-1; 11 bases agree with TRBD2. Germline V gives CDR1 SGHNT, CDR2 YYREEE (reference sequence). Trimming at V came to 3 bases and at J to 4 bases, leaving 6 bases not matched to a gene. This CDR3 comprises 16 residues. In DNA form, the CDR3 reads TGTGCCAGCAGCTGGAGAGGGACTAGCGGATACAATGAGCAGTTCTTC. Its translation is CASSWRGTSGYNEQFF.

J is TRBJ1-2 and V is TRBV5-6; D unclear. Per germline, CDR1 SGHDT and CDR2 YYEEEE. The V end lost 2 bases, the J end lost 7 bases, and 15 bases lay between the germline ends. The CDR3 has 14 amino acids. The CDR3 nucleotides read TGTGCCAGCAGCTTAATTCAGGCCCGGGGTGGCTACACCTTC. This sequence encodes CASSLIQARGGYTF.

The chain carries TRBV19 and TRBJ2-3; no firm D call. CDR3 length: 16 residues. CDR1 is LNHDA, CDR2 SQIVND, per germline (reference sequence). Trimming left V 0 bases short and J 0 bases short, with 10 bases between. CDR3 nucleotide sequence: TGTGCCAGTAGTATAGAGTGGCGGAGAAGCACAGATACGCAGTATTTT. This sequence encodes CASSIEWRRSTDTQYF. The whole variable domain, remainder taken from reference TRBV19 and TRBJ2-3, is DGGITQSPKYLFRKEGQNVTLSCEQNLNHDAMYWYRQDPGQGLRLIYYSQIVNDFQKGDIAEGYSVSREKKESFPLTVTSAQKNPTAFYLCASSIEWRRSTDTQYFGPGTRLTVL.

The chain uses TRBV28 and TRBJ1-6; D possibly corresponds to TRBD1 (5 bases). The V gene lost 2 bases and the J gene lost 16 bases, with 18 bases spanning the gap. Germline V gene lookup returns CDR1 MDHEN and CDR2 SYDVKM. This CDR3 comprises 14 residues. The CDR3 bases are TGTGCCAGCAGTTTACCAGGGACCACGGGGAGTCTCCACTTT. This codes for CASSLPGTTGSLHF.

In the case of this clone: A read error may account for a junction end that differs from germline. The J gene is TRBJ2-1, the V gene TRBV7-7; D unresolved. Germline V gives CDR1 SSHAT, CDR2 FNYEAQ (reference sequence). This CDR3 comprises 13 residues. CDR3: CASSRDRDNEQFF. CDR3 sequence (DNA): TGTGCTAGCAGCCGTGACCGAGACAATGAGCAGTTCTTC.

The chain carries TRBV7-2 and TRBJ2-7, with D perhaps being TRBD1 or TRBD2 (5 bases each). Germline loops: CDR1 SGHTA, CDR2 FQGNSA. The CDR3 runs 15 residues. V lost 4 bases, J lost 2 bases, and 15 bases lay in between. CDR3 nucleotide sequence: TGTGCCAGCAGCTCAGCCGGGACCGGGGCCTACGAGCAGTACTTC. It is translated as CASSSAGTGAYEQYF. Full variable domain (missing parts from reference TRBV7-2 and TRBJ2-7): GAGVSQSPSNKVTEKGKDVELRCDPISGHTALYWYRQSLGQGLEFLIYFQGNSAPDKSGLPSDRFSAERTGGSVSTLTIQRTQQEDSAVYLCASSSAGTGAYEQYFGPGTRLTVT.

This clone was observed a handful of times. The chain is built from TRBV27 and TRBJ2-2; a weak D match, TRBD2 (7 bases). This CDR3 has 15 residues. V was clipped by 3 bases and J by 5 bases, with 13 bases between them. Germline values: CDR1 MNHEY, CDR2 SMNVEV (reference sequence). CDR3 in amino acids: CASSFWGGRTGELFF. CDR3 coding DNA: TGTGCCAGCAGTTTTTGGGGGGGCCGTACCGGGGAGCTGTTTTTT.

The chain recombines TRBV10-3 with TRBJ2-1; 9 positions match TRBD1. Germline CDR1 is ENHRY and CDR2 is SYGVKD. CDR3 length: 16 amino acids. The V gene end was trimmed by 7 bases and the J gene end by 3 bases; junction bases not matched to a gene: 10. The CDR3 DNA sequence: TGTGCCATCAAAAAGACCGGGACAGGGAACTACAATGAGCAGTTCTTC. It yields the protein CAIKKTGTGNYNEQFF.

V and J are TRBV7-2 and TRBJ1-2; 10 bases match TRBD1. Germline V gene data show CDR1 as SGHTA and CDR2 as FQGNSA. V lost 6 bases and J lost 4; bases outside the gene matches: 2. This CDR3 region has 13 residues. CDR3 in DNA: TGTGCCAGCAGTCGGGACAGGGGCTATGGCTACACCTTC. Its protein product is CASSRDRGYGYTF.

The chain uses TRBV28 and TRBJ2-3; no clear D. V dropped 3 bases and J dropped 3 bases, with 16 bases sitting between them. CDR1 and CDR2 from the germline V gene are MDHEN and SYDVKM. The CDR3 length is 16 residues. The CDR3 region has the DNA TGTGCCAGCAGTTTTCTGTCCGGACCTTTTACAGATACGCAGTATTTT. Translation: CASSFLSGPFTDTQYF.

The chain couples TRBV7-3 to TRBJ2-5; TRBD2 might be the D (6 bases). Trimming cost V 2 bases and J 1 base, with 14 bases left between them. CDR1 and CDR2 from the germline V gene are SGHTA and FQGTGA. This CDR3 is built from 16 residues. CDR3 nucleotides: TGTGCCAGCAGCTTAGGAGGGTGGGGACTCCAAGAGACCCAGTACTTC. It encodes CASSLGGWGLQETQYF.

V gene TRBV6-5 combines with J gene TRBJ1-2, with D tentatively TRBD1 (5 bases). The V gene's germline CDR1 is MNHEY and CDR2 SVGAGI. Deletions cut 6 bases from V and 6 bases from J, with 20 bases between. The CDR3 totals 15 residues. The CDR3, as DNA: TGTGCCAGCAGGACAGCCCGGCAGGGCGGCCATGGCTACACCTTC. Protein: CASRTARQGGHGYTF.

The sample holds a few counts of this clone. The genes are TRBV7-2 and TRBJ2-5; 8 bases match TRBD2. Germline V lookup: CDR1 SGHTA, CDR2 FQGNSA. Trimming removed 5 bases from V and 7 bases from J; junction bases left unmatched: 9. The CDR3 is 14 amino acids. The CDR3 sequence is CASSPVGGAGTQYF. The CDR3, as DNA: TGTGCCAGCAGCCCAGTCGGGGGGGCAGGGACCCAGTACTTC.

The V call is TRBV4-1, the J call TRBJ2-6, with D perhaps matching TRBD1 (6 bases). Germline V gene lookup returns CDR1 MGHRA and CDR2 YSYEKL. This CDR3 is built from 19 residues. V lost 4 bases and J 4 bases, leaving 23 bases between the germline ends. The CDR3 protein is CASSPKVETGISGANVLTF. The DNA for the CDR3 is TGCGCCAGCAGCCCGAAAGTGGAAACAGGGATATCAGGGGCCAACGTCCTGACTTTC.

This clone has a single count. This chain joins TRBV5-6 and TRBJ2-5; 8 nucleotides match TRBD1. In germline, CDR1 is SGHDT, CDR2 YYEEEE. The V and J ends lost 5 bases and 5 bases, in that order; junction bases with no gene match: 11. This CDR3 region has 15 residues. The CDR3 protein is CASSWTGRALETQYF. CDR3 coding DNA: TGTGCCAGCAGTTGGACAGGGAGAGCGCTGGAGACCCAGTACTTC.

Only one count was recorded for this clone. The V and J genes are TRBV28 and TRBJ2-7, with TRBD1 matching 10 bases. V gave up 7 bases and J gave up 4 bases; unmatched junction bases: 7. CDR3 length equals 14 residues. The germline V gene encodes CDR1 MDHEN and CDR2 SYDVKM. This CDR3 reads CASIRDRGWYEQYF. The CDR3, as DNA: TGTGCCAGCATTCGGGACAGGGGATGGTACGAGCAGTACTTC. Looking up the rest from reference TRBV28 and TRBJ2-7 gives the full variable domain: DVKVTQSSRYLVKRTGEKVFLECVQDMDHENMFWYRQDPGLGLRLIYFSYDVKMKEKGDIPEGYSVSREKKERFSLILESASTNQTSMYLCASIRDRGWYEQYFGPGTRLTVT.

The rearrangement links TRBV2 to TRBJ1-2; tentatively, D is TRBD1 (6 bases). The V and J ends lost 4 bases and 8 bases respectively, with 17 bases between them. The germline gives CDR1 SNHLY, CDR2 FYNNEI. The CDR3 contains 14 residues. DNA for the CDR3: TGTGCCAGCAGTGTTTATAACAGGGAGGGGGGCTACACCTTC. Amino acids: CASSVYNREGGYTF.